This T cell receptor (beta chain) was sequenced for a study of T cell repertoires in cytomegalovirus infection. On the study more broadly: An indication of both CMV infection and matching HLA type came from public TCR beta signatures.

TCRdb redid the calling of the reads with MiXCR, one entry per CDR3 protein. The table lists nearly 700,000 distinct CDR3 sequences, 33% of them singletons, with roughly 18% in the top ten. A note on this clonotype: Antigen unknown.

General study findings and limits: HLA-C-restricted CMV clonotypes gave the most frequent clonotype in two of eight donors.

The CDR3 is 12 amino acids. CDR1 and CDR2 (germline): SGHVS, FNYEAQ. Trimming took 4 bases from V and 9 from J, leaving 10 bases between them. The specimen was cultured PBMCs, collected from culture after CMV antigen stimulation. The receptor's source is a human donor in good health (CMV status not recorded). Some clones in this sample may be carry-over from other donors' samples. This chain joins TRBV7-6 and TRBJ2-1; TRBD2 is a possible D gene (6 bases). Here the CDR3 reads CASSSSVGEQFF. CDR3 bases: TGTGCCAGCAGCTCTAGCGTCGGTGAGCAGTTCTTC.